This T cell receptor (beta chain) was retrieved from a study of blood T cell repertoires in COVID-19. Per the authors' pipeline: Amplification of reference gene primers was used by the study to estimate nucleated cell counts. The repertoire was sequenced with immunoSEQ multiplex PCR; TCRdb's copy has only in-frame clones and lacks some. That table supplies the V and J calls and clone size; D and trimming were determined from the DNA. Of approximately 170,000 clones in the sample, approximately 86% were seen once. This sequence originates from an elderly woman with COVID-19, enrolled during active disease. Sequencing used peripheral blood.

CDR3 nucleotide sequence: TGCAGCGTTGTGGAGAACTTTAATCAGCCCCAGCATTTT. Translated: CSVVENFNQPQHF. This chain uses TRBV29-1 with TRBJ1-5, with D hard to call. The CDR3 totals 13 residues. CDR1 is SQVTM, CDR2 ANQGSEA, per germline. Between the trimmed V and J ends, which lost 4 bases and 4 bases, there was a span of 11 bases.